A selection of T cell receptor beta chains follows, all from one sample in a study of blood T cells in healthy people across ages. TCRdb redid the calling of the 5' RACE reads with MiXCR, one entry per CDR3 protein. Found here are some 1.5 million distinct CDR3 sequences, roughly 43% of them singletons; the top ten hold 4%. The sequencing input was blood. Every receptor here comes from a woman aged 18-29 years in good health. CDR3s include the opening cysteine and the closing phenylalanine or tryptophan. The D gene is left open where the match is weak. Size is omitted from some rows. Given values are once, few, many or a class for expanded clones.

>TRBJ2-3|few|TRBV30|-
CAWRIGPRADTQYF
TGTGCCTGGAGGATAGGCCCTAGGGCAGATACGCAGTATTTT
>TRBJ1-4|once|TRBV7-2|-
CASSKGVVLGNDKLFF
TGTGCCAGCAGCAAAGGGGTGGTTCTGGGCAATGATAAACTGTTTTTT
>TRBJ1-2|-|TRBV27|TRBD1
CASSLRAGGFPNYGYTF
TGTGCCAGCAGTTTGAGGGCAGGGGGCTTCCCTAACTATGGCTACACCTTC
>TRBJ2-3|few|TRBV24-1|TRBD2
CATSAAGGPADTQYF
TGTGCCACCAGTGCAGCGGGGGGGCCAGCAGATACGCAGTATTTT
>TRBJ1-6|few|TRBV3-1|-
CASSQALGLDSPLHF
TGTGCCAGCAGCCAAGCTCTAGGTTTGGACTCACCCCTCCACTTT
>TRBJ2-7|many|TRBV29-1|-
CSVERGRYEQYF
TGCAGCGTTGAGCGGGGAAGGTACGAGCAGTACTTC
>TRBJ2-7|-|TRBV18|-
CASSHSHRSYNEQYF
TGTGCCAGCTCACACAGCCACCGCTCCTACAATGAGCAGTACTTC
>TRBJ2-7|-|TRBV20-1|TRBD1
CSATPGQGQRGYF
TGCAGTGCAACTCCGGGACAGGGACAAAGGGGGTACTTC
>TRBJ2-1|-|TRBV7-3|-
CASSFGGRDEQFF
TGTGCCAGCAGCTTTGGGGGGCGCGATGAGCAGTTCTTC
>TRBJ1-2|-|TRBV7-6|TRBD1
CASSAFWTGVLEGYTF
TGTGCCAGCTCGGCCTTCTGGACAGGGGTTTTGGAAGGCTACACCTTC